Listed below are T cell receptor beta chains from one sample, sequenced in a study of early T cells in non-severe SARS-CoV-2 infection. From the 5' RACE reads, TCRdb called clonotypes with MiXCR, one entry per CDR3 protein. The top ten hold 5.9% of the sample, which has some 70,000 distinct CDR3 sequences, roughly 9.5% seen once. Sequenced material: whole blood. These receptors were taken from an adult who was a healthcare worker with PCR-confirmed SARS-CoV-2 infection or an uninfected control (not recorded which). Both conserved end residues are part of each CDR3. A D gene is named only where the DNA matches it firmly. Clone size appears in some rows only: once, few, many, or a class for an expanded clone.

TRBJ2-1,TRBD2,TRBV7-2,few,CASSLYGSGALDEQFF,TGTGCCAGCAGCCTGTACGGTAGCGGGGCCCTGGATGAGCAGTTCTTC
TRBJ2-3,.,TRBV11-2,many,CASSLGSSGDTQYF,TGTGCCAGCAGCTTGGGTTCTTCAGGAGATACGCAGTATTTT
TRBJ2-5,.,TRBV7-3,few,CASSRQGGLGETQYF,TGTGCCAGCAGCCGGCAGGGAGGCCTCGGGGAGACCCAGTACTTC
TRBJ2-7,TRBD1,TRBV13,many,CASSSETGGGGYEQYF,TGTGCCAGCAGCTCCGAAACAGGGGGCGGAGGGTACGAGCAGTACTTC
TRBJ2-3,TRBD2,TRBV7-2,many,CASSRTSGGSTDTQYF,TGTGCCAGCAGCCGGACTAGCGGGGGGTCGACAGATACGCAGTATTTT
TRBJ2-1,.,TRBV7-9,.,CAGSATNEQFF,TGTGCCGGTAGTGCTACCAATGAGCAGTTCTTC
TRBJ2-3,.,TRBV7-2,many,CASSDWTSTDTQYF,TGTGCCAGCAGCGATTGGACTAGCACAGATACGCAGTATTTT
TRBJ1-1,.,TRBV6-5,few,CASRAGTPAEAFF,TGTGCCAGCAGGGCTGGGACGCCCGCTGAAGCTTTCTTT
TRBJ2-1,TRBD2,TRBV7-9,.,CASSLQAGGSLGNEQFF,TGTGCCAGCAGCCTCCAAGCGGGGGGTTCCTTAGGCAATGAGCAGTTCTTC
TRBJ2-2,.,TRBV24-1,many,CAATRGIGGELFF,TGTGCCGCCACCCGGGGGATAGGCGGGGAGCTGTTTTTT
TRBJ2-5,TRBD1,TRBV7-6,few,CASSLVTGTWETQYF,TGTGCCAGCAGCTTAGTGACAGGGACGTGGGAGACCCAGTACTTC
TRBJ2-6,.,TRBV19,many,CASSSSGANVLTF,TGTGCCAGTAGTAGTTCTGGGGCCAACGTCCTGACTTTC
TRBJ2-2,TRBD2,TRBV6-5,.,CASRSIAGGRVRGYTGELFF,TGTGCCAGCAGATCTATAGCGGGAGGGCGTGTAAGGGGTTACACCGGGGAGCTGTTTTTT
TRBJ2-7,.,TRBV7-2,few,CASSLVHEQYF,TGTGCCAGCAGCTTAGTGCACGAGCAGTACTTC
TRBJ2-3,TRBD1,TRBV20-1,.,CSAEGQGTQYF,TGCAGTGCTGAGGGACAGGGGACGCAGTATTTT
TRBJ2-3,.,TRBV12-3/TRBV12-4,few,CASSLRGGWVALPTDTQYF,TGTGCCAGCAGTTTAAGGGGAGGCTGGGTAGCGTTACCCACAGATACGCAGTATTTT
TRBJ2-7,.,TRBV11-2,many,CASRIAPARGTEKYEQYF,TGTGCCAGCAGGATAGCCCCGGCACGGGGGACAGAGAAATACGAGCAGTACTTC
TRBJ2-7,.,TRBV29-1,.,CSVDLGQGSSYEQYF,TGCAGCGTTGATCTCGGGCAGGGTAGCTCCTACGAGCAGTACTTC
TRBJ1-1,.,TRBV18,.,CASSSNRNTEAFF,TGTGCCAGCTCTTCGAACCGGAACACTGAAGCTTTCTTT
TRBJ2-7,.,TRBV6-5,many,CASSKILSYEQYF,TGTGCCAGCAGTAAAATATTGTCCTACGAGCAGTACTTC
TRBJ2-1,.,TRBV6-5,many,CASSYSGLREWGNEQFF,TGTGCCAGCAGTTATTCGGGTTTACGGGAGTGGGGGAATGAGCAGTTCTTC
TRBJ1-2,.,TRBV18,many,CASSPPERGYTF,TGTGCCAGCTCACCACCGGAGAGGGGCTACACCTTC
TRBJ1-6,TRBD1,TRBV30,many,CAWAGTGTVPLHF,TGTGCCTGGGCCGGGACAGGTACCGTTCCCCTCCACTTT
TRBJ2-3,TRBD2,TRBV2,many,CASSEGLAGASTDTQYF,TGTGCCAGCAGTGAGGGACTAGCGGGGGCCTCCACAGATACGCAGTATTTT
TRBJ1-5,.,TRBV27,few,CASPQGSNQPQHF,TGTGCCAGCCCCCAGGGATCCAATCAGCCCCAGCATTTT
TRBJ2-3,.,TRBV5-1,.,CASSLAGGADTQYF,TGCGCCAGCAGCTTGGCCGGCGGGGCAGATACGCAGTATTTT